A single sample gave rise to the 23 T cell receptor beta chains below, sequenced in a study of metastatic and nonmetastatic thyroid tumors. TCRdb re-called the PCR reads via MiXCR. The table lists 65,000 or so clones, about 3.8% of them singletons. No treatment had been given to any patient before thyroid surgery. Sequenced input: blood. These receptors originate from a female donor with papillary thyroid cancer or a benign thyroid nodule (not recorded which). Some clones in this sample may be carry-over from other donors' samples.

This clone was seen at least ten times. The genes are TRBV4-1 and TRBJ2-2, with 7 bases lining up with TRBD1. Germline V gene sequence: CDR1 MGHRA, CDR2 YSYEKL. The CDR3 runs to 16 residues. V was clipped by 4 bases and J by 2 bases; unmatched bases: 7. CDR3 amino acids: CASSLRTGANTGELFF. For the CDR3, the DNA is TGCGCCAGCAGCCTCCGGACAGGAGCTAACACCGGGGAGCTGTTTTTT.

This clone occurred many times. The chain employs TRBV28 and TRBJ2-7; no definite D call. This CDR3 has 14 amino acids. In germline, CDR1 is MDHEN, CDR2 SYDVKM. Trimming left V 2 bases short and J 0 bases short, with 8 bases between. The CDR3 protein is CASSLRLNSYEQYF. CDR3 sequence (DNA): TGTGCCAGCAGTTTACGACTGAACTCCTACGAGCAGTACTTC. The variable domain in full, with the rest retrieved from reference TRBV28 and TRBJ2-7, is DVKVTQSSRYLVKRTGEKVFLECVQDMDHENMFWYRQDPGLGLRLIYFSYDVKMKEKGDIPEGYSVSREKKERFSLILESASTNQTSMYLCASSLRLNSYEQYFGPGTRLTVT.

The chain couples TRBV15 to TRBJ1-5; unclear D gene. From germline, CDR1 is LNHNV and CDR2 YYDKDF (reference sequence). This CDR3 spans 17 amino acids. V lost 0 bases and J 6 bases, leaving 18 bases between the germline ends. CDR3 sequence (DNA): TGTGCCACCAGCAGAGATATCGTCAGAGCGGCCGGTCAGCCCCAGCATTTT. It yields the protein CATSRDIVRAAGQPQHF.

This clone was picked up many times. J is TRBJ2-1 and V is TRBV25-1, with TRBD2 identical over 10 bases. V shed 4 bases and J 8 bases; nucleotides not matched to a gene: 8. CDR3 length equals 15 residues. Looked up from germline, CDR1 is MGHDK and CDR2 is SYGVNS. CDR3 DNA: TGTGCCAGCAGTGGTCACGGACTAGCGGTCGATGAGCAGTTCTTC. Translating gives CASSGHGLAVDEQFF.

The chain carries TRBV3-1 and TRBJ2-5, with D hard to call. CDR1 and CDR2 from the germline V gene are LGHDT and YNNKEL (reference sequence). With 3 bases removed from V and 3 bases from J, the gap between germline ends came to 11 bases. The CDR3 runs to 14 residues. The CDR3 DNA sequence: TGTGCCAGCAGCCACTCCAGGCAGGAAGAGACCCAGTACTTC. It translates to CASSHSRQEETQYF.

The chain has TRBV2 and TRBJ1-2, with TRBD1 matching 7 bases. V lost 6 bases and J lost 14; bases outside the gene matches: 21. The CDR3 extends over 15 amino acids. The germline gives CDR1 SNHLY, CDR2 FYNNEI. Here the CDR3 reads CASRPSRTGWNDYTF. The CDR3 nucleotides read TGTGCCAGCAGACCGAGCAGGACAGGTTGGAATGACTATACCTTC.

The chain recombines TRBV20-1 with TRBJ1-2, with D unclear. V was trimmed by 8 bases and J by 8 bases, leaving 12 bases between them. This CDR3 is built from 10 residues. Germline assignment: CDR1 DFQATT and CDR2 SNEGSKA (reference sequence). The CDR3 spells CSLQEGGYTF. The CDR3, as DNA: TGCAGTCTCCAGGAGGGCGGCTACACCTTC.

At least ten counts were recorded for this clone. The rearrangement joins TRBV24-1 to TRBJ2-1, with 9 bases identical to TRBD1. V shed 3 bases and J 8 bases; nucleotides not matched to a gene: 10. This CDR3 comprises 16 residues. CDR1 KGHDR and CDR2 SFDVKD come from the germline V gene. The CDR3 is CATSDPRTGVGDEQFF. The CDR3 nucleotides are TGTGCCACCAGTGATCCGAGGACAGGGGTTGGAGATGAGCAGTTCTTC.

This clone was picked up many times. The chain employs TRBV5-1 and TRBJ2-3; D is unclear. Trimming removed 1 base from V and 2 bases from J, with 5 bases in between. Germline V lookup: CDR1 SGHRS, CDR2 YFSETQ. The CDR3 is 13 residues long. CDR3 sequence (DNA): TGCGCCAGCAGCTTGCTGGCCACAGATACGCAGTATTTT. It yields the protein CASSLLATDTQYF.

This clone showed up just a few times. The junction departs from the called germline gene at one end, perhaps through a read error. This chain connects TRBV19 to TRBJ2-3, with 11 bases identical to TRBD1. Per the germline V gene, CDR1 is LNHDA and CDR2 is SQIVND (reference sequence). There are 14 residues in the CDR3. The CDR3 reads CASSRGTGGNTQYF. DNA for the CDR3: TGTGCCAGTAGTCGGGGGACAGGGGGAAATACACAGTATTTT.

This clone was detected a few times. The chain combines TRBV20-1 with TRBJ2-7; D gene ambiguous. Germline V CDR1 and CDR2: DFQATT, SNEGSKA (reference sequence). This CDR3 is 13 amino acids long. The germline V and J ends were trimmed by 6 bases and 2 bases, with 14 bases remaining between them. CDR3 coding DNA: TGCAGTGCCATCTCCCGTTCAACCTACGAGCAGTACTTC. This gives the protein CSAISRSTYEQYF.

The table lists this clone with many counts. The chain links TRBV4-2 to TRBJ1-6; no definite D call. The CDR3 length is 15 residues. CDR1 LGHNA and CDR2 YNFKEQ come from the germline V gene. The V and J ends lost 0 bases and 9 bases respectively, with 12 bases between them. In DNA form, the CDR3 reads TGTGCCAGCAGCCAAGATTGGCTGTCCCCTTCACCCCTCCACTTT. Amino acids: CASSQDWLSPSPLHF.

This clone was detected ten times or more. J is TRBJ2-1 and V is TRBV11-2; 12 nucleotides line up with TRBD2. The trim removed 4 bases at V and 15 bases at J, leaving 4 bases unmatched. Germline loops: CDR1 SGHAT, CDR2 FQNNGV. The CDR3 length is 12 residues. The CDR3 DNA reads as TGTGCCAGCAGCTCCGGGACTAGCGGGTCGTTCTTC. Its protein is CASSSGTSGSFF.

This clone occurred a few times. The chain carries TRBV12-3 or TRBV12-4 and TRBJ2-2; D may be TRBD2 (6 bases). The CDR3 length is 12 residues. Deletions cut 6 bases from V and 6 bases from J, with 8 bases between. The CDR3 region is CASRRGAGELFF. In DNA, the CDR3 is TGTGCCAGCAGGCGGGGCGCCGGGGAGCTGTTTTTT.

On this clone itself: Relative to the germline gene, one junction end is altered; a read error may explain this. The rearrangement uses TRBV5-6 and TRBJ2-2, with TRBD1 as a possible D gene (6 bases). Germline loops: CDR1 SGHDT, CDR2 YYEEEE. The CDR3 contains 17 residues. The CDR3 coding sequence is TGTGCCAACAGCTTGCGAAAGACAGGTTCTGGTTACGGGGAGCTGTTTTTT. It specifies CANSLRKTGSGYGELFF.

The sample holds many counts of this clone. The chain carries TRBV20-1 and TRBJ2-3; 9 bases map to TRBD2. The length of the CDR3 is 15 residues. Trimming removed 5 bases from V and 0 bases from J; junction bases left unmatched: 6. The germline CDR1 and CDR2 sequences are DFQATT and SNEGSKA (reference sequence). As DNA, the CDR3 is TGCAGTGCTGACCGCGGGACTAGCAGCACAGATACGCAGTATTTT. Its translation is CSADRGTSSTDTQYF.

This clone occurred many times. The chain recombines TRBV12-3 or TRBV12-4 with TRBJ1-4, with D possibly matching TRBD1 (5 bases). The V end was cut by 3 bases, the J end by 8 bases, with 13 bases between. The CDR3 spans 14 residues. CDR3 coding DNA: TGTGCCAGCAGTTTGAACAGGATGGGGGAAAAACTGTTTTTT. This translates into CASSLNRMGEKLFF.

This clone was seen more than once but under ten times. The J gene is TRBJ2-7, the V gene TRBV11-2; D is uncertain. Per the germline V gene, CDR1 is SGHAT and CDR2 is FQNNGV. This CDR3 is 14 amino acids long. V lost 5 bases and J lost 5, with 16 bases in between. This chain's CDR3 is CASSLYAGVDEQYF. CDR3 DNA: TGTGCCAGCAGCCTGTACGCCGGTGTGGACGAGCAGTACTTC.

The V call is TRBV28, the J call TRBJ2-7; possible D gene TRBD1, 5 bases. The CDR3 extends over 14 amino acids. The germline gives CDR1 MDHEN, CDR2 SYDVKM. V was clipped by 4 bases and J by 4 bases, with 14 bases between them. The CDR3 loop is CASSSIPGSYEQYF. The CDR3 nucleotides read TGTGCCAGCAGTTCGATTCCAGGGTCTTACGAGCAGTACTTC.

This clone was recorded a few times. A much larger clone differs by one base, so this may be a read error. The gene calls are TRBV20-1 and TRBJ2-6; D may be TRBD1 (5 bases). CDR3 length: 15 residues. The germline V gene has CDR1 DFQATT and CDR2 SNEGSKA (reference sequence). In DNA, the CDR3 is TGCAGTGCTAGAGATCAAAGCGTAGGGGCCAACATCCTGACTTTC. As protein: CSARDQSVGANILTF.

This clone appeared many times. The chain joins TRBV7-6 to TRBJ2-3; D may be TRBD1 or TRBD2 (5 bases each). The germline gives CDR1 SGHVS, CDR2 FNYEAQ. The CDR3 is 14 amino acids. Trimming pared 1 base from V and 6 bases from J, leaving 11 bases between. CDR3 coding DNA: TGTGCCAGCAGCTTAGTGGGGGTTGCCGATACGCAGTATTTT. This gives the protein CASSLVGVADTQYF.

This clone occurred many times. The rearrangement joins TRBV6-6 to TRBJ2-7; D is possibly TRBD1 (5 bases). CDR1 is MNHNY, CDR2 SVGAGI, per germline (reference sequence). This CDR3 is 15 amino acids long. V was pared by 0 bases and J by 3 bases, with 12 bases between. CDR3 region: CASSYSKARGYEQYF. CDR3 bases: TGTGCCAGCAGTTACTCGAAGGCTAGGGGCTACGAGCAGTACTTC.

This clone was seen a few times. V and J are TRBV6-2 or TRBV6-3 and TRBJ2-1; D gene ambiguous. Trimming pared 9 bases from V and 8 bases from J, leaving 23 bases between. The length of the CDR3 is 15 residues. In germline, CDR1 is MNHEY, CDR2 SVGEGT. DNA for the CDR3: TGTGCCAGTAGTAGTCGGACGACTCTGAGCGATGAGCAGTTCTTC. It specifies CASSSRTTLSDEQFF.